This is a list of T cell receptor beta chains from one sample in a study of tumor-infiltrating lymphocytes in primary liver carcinoma. Using its own MiXCR run on the multiplex PCR reads, TCRdb lists one record per CDR3 protein. The sample has 90,000 to 100,000 distinct CDR3 sequences; approximately 71% are singletons. Sequenced: liver tumor tissue from sampling region 5. The receptors stem from a woman aged 55-70 years with primary liver carcinoma and hepatitis B virus infection. Each CDR3 is given with its conserved first and last residue. The D gene is left open where the match is weak. Size values are once, few and many counts, or a class for expanded clones, and some rows have none.

d_gene | j_gene | v_gene | abundance | CDR3nt | CDR3aa
. | TRBJ2-1 | TRBV11-2 | medium-sized | TGTGCCAGCAGCTTAGATCTAGCGACCAATGAGCAGTTCTTC | CASSLDLATNEQFF
. | TRBJ2-1 | TRBV11-2 | medium-sized | TGTGCCAGCAGCTTAGGAACCTCCTACAATGAGCAGTTCTTC | CASSLGTSYNEQFF
TRBD2 | TRBJ2-2 | TRBV2 | . | TGTGCCAGCAATCGACTAGCTGGCACCGGGGAGCCGTTTTTT | CASNRLAGTGEPFF
. | TRBJ2-1 | TRBV24-1 | . | TGTGTCACCAGTCCTGACGTCCTCGGGGCCGGTGAGCAGTTCTTC | CVTSPDVLGAGEQFF
TRBD1 | TRBJ1-2 | TRBV11-2 | . | TGTGCCAACAGCTTCGCACAGGGGGGGGATGGCCACACCTTC | CANSFAQGGDGHTF
TRBD2 | TRBJ2-5 | TRBV6-5 | once | TGTGCTAGCAACACTGGGGGGGAGGAGACCCAGTACTTC | CASNTGGEETQYF
. | TRBJ1-3 | TRBV12-3/TRBV12-4 | many | TGTGCCAGCAGTTTGGACAGCTTCTCTGGAAACACCATATATTTT | CASSLDSFSGNTIYF
. | TRBJ2-7 | TRBV10-2 | . | TGCGCCAGCAGACCGACAACCACCTATGAGCAGTACTTC | CASRPTTTYEQYF
TRBD1 | TRBJ2-7 | TRBV5-4 | . | TGTGCCAGCGGCCGGGACAGGGACGAGCGGTACTTC | CASGRDRDERYF
. | TRBJ2-7 | TRBV7-8 | many | TGTGCCAGCAGCTTAGCAAGGCGGTCCTACGAGCAGTACTTC | CASSLARRSYEQYF
TRBD2 | TRBJ2-1 | TRBV18 | . | TGTGCCAGCTCATCCCTAGCGGTAGCCGACAATGAGCAGTTCTTC | CASSSLAVADNEQFF
. | TRBJ2-1 | TRBV7-9 | . | TGTGCCAGCAGCTTAGCGAAAGGGGGCGGGAACAATGAGCAGTTCTTC | CASSLAKGGGNNEQFF
. | TRBJ2-7 | TRBV30 | many | TGTGCCTGGAAGGCTTCAGGGTATAACTACGAGCAGTACTTC | CAWKASGYNYEQYF
. | TRBJ2-1 | TRBV4-2 | . | TGTGCCAGCAGTACTAACTCCTACAATGAGCGGTTCTTC | CASSTNSYNERFF
. | TRBJ1-3 | TRBV4-2 | . | TGTCCCAGCAGCCCCAAGGGACGGGCTGGGCACGGAAACACCATATATTTT | CPSSPKGRAGHGNTIYF
TRBD1 | TRBJ2-5 | TRBV11-2 | . | TGTGCCAGCAGATGGACAGGTGGCGCGGAGACCCTGTACTTC | CASRWTGGAETLYF
. | TRBJ1-4 | TRBV5-1 | . | TGCGCCAGCAGACTAAATGAAAAAGTGTTTTTT | CASRLNEKVFF
TRBD2 | TRBJ2-1 | TRBV4-2 | . | TGTGCCAACAGACTTCAAAGCGGGAGGGCCGGAGATGAGCAGTCATTC | CANRLQSGRAGDEQSF
. | TRBJ2-3 | TRBV11-2 | . | TGTGCCAGCAGCTTCGATCCAGCATTGCAATATTTT | CASSFDPALQYF
TRBD2 | TRBJ2-1 | TRBV11-2 | . | TGTGCCAGCAGCAGGAGATTAGCGGGAGGGTCGGGGGGTGAGCAGTTCTTC | CASSRRLAGGSGGEQFF
. | TRBJ2-5 | TRBV7-9 | . | TGTGTCAGCAGCCGCAGACTAGGAGGGTCCCAGTACTTC | CVSSRRLGGSQYF
TRBD2 | TRBJ2-2 | TRBV29-1 | . | TGCAGCGGCCGGGCCGGGACTAGGGACACCAGGGAGCTGCTTTTT | CSGRAGTRDTRELLF
. | TRBJ2-1 | TRBV11-1 | . | TGTGCCAGCGGCATGGGGCTTAGATCCTACAATGAGCAGTTCTTC | CASGMGLRSYNEQFF
TRBD2 | TRBJ2-7 | TRBV12-3/TRBV12-4 | . | TGTGCCAGCAGTTTAAGAAGGACTAGCGGGAGGGTTTCATACGAACAGTACTTC | CASSLRRTSGRVSYEQYF
TRBD2 | TRBJ2-1 | TRBV12-3/TRBV12-4 | . | TGTGCCAGTAGAGACGAGCGGGAGGCCCCCAGTGAGAAGTTCTTC | CASRDEREAPSEKFF
. | TRBJ2-1 | TRBV11-2 | few | TGTGCCAGTAGCTCACGACCCGGACAGAGATTCTACAATGAGCAGTTCTTC | CASSSRPGQRFYNEQFF